Sequencing of this T cell receptor (beta chain) was carried out in a study of T cell responses to AZD1222 COVID-19 vaccine. Study-wide results and limits: White British ancestry dominated among donors, who included more females, and clonal diversity was possibly underestimated. Increases in Spike-specific TCR breadth and depth were seen after two AZD1222 doses. Among AZD1222 vaccinees, only six were seropositive at baseline. Variant regions that are unmutated are reportedly the target of nearly half of spike-specific TCRs.

Assay: immunoSEQ multiplex PCR; the TCRdb copy retains only in-frame clones and omits some. Here the sample spans 150,000 to 200,000 clones, 85% to 90% being singletons. Germline CDR1 and CDR2: SGHKS and YYEKEE (reference sequence). The CDR3 loop spans 11 amino acids. A remark on this clone: Its target is not known. One end of the junction fails to match germline, which may point to a read error.

The chain has TRBV5-5 and TRBJ1-1; D ambiguous. The material sequenced was peripheral blood, taken 28 days after the second AZD1222 dose. The sequence came from an adult who received the AZD1222 COVID-19 vaccine. The CDR3 coding sequence is TGTGCCAGCGGCTTTAACACTGAAGCTTTCTTT. Amino acid sequence: CASGFNTEAFF.